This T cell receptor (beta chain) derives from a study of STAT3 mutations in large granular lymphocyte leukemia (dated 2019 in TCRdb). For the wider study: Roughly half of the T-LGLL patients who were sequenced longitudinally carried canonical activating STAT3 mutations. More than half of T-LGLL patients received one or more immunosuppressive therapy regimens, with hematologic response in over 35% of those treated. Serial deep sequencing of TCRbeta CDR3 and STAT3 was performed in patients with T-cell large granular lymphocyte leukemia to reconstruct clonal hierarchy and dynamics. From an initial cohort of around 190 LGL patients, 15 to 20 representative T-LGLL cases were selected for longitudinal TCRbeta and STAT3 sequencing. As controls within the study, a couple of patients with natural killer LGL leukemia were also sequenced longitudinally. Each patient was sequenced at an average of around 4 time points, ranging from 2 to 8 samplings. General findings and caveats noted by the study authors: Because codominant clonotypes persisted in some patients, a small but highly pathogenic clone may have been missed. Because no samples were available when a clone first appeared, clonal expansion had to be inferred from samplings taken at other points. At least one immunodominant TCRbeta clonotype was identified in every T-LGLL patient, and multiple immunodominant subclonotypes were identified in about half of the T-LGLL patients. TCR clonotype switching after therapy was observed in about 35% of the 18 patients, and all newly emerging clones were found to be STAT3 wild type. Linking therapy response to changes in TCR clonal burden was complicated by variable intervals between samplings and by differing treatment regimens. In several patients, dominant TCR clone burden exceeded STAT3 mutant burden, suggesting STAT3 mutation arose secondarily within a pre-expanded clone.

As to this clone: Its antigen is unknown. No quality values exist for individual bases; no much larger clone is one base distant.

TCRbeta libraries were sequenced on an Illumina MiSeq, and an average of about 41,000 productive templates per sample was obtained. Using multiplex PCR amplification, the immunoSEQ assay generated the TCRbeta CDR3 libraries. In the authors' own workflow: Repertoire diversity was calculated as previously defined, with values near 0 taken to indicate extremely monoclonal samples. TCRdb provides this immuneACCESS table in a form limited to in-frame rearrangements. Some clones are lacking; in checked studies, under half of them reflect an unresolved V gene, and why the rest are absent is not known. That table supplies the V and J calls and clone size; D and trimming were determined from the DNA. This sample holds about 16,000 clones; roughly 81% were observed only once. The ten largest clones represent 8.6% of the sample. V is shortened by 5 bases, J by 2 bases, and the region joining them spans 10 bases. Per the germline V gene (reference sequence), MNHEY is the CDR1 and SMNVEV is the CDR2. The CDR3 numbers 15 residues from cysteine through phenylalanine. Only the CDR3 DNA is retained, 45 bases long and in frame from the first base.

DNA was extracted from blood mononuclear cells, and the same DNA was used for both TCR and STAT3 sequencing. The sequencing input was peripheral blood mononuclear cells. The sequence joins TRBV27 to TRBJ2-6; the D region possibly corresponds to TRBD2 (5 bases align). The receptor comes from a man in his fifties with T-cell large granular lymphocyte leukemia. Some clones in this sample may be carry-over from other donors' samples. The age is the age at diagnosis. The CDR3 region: CASSPKRAGANVLTF. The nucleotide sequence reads TGTGCCAGCAGTCCGAAGAGGGCTGGGGCCAACGTCCTGACTTTC.